This T cell receptor beta chain was sequenced for a study of CD8 T cells in Susac syndrome. For the study at large: Patients with Susac syndrome were therapy-naive, treated with corticosteroids, or treated with intravenous immunoglobulin alone when blood was collected.

This CDR3 comprises 14 residues. V dropped 6 bases and J dropped 0; count of bases not matched to a gene: 6. From germline, CDR1 is SQVTM and CDR2 ANQGSEA. RNA in amounts of roughly 0.5 to 1 ug was reverse transcribed with random hexamers. TCR beta CDR3 was amplified by immunoSEQ covering 54 Vbeta and 13 Jbeta. In TCRdb, the immunoSEQ multiplex PCR reads were re-called with MiXCR into one record per CDR3 protein. The sample comprises 95,000 to 150,000 distinct CDR3 sequences, 96% of which are singletons, and roughly 0.14% rests with the top ten. In contrast to the negatively isolated CD8+ and CD4+ T cells, TEMRA cells were FACS-enriched.

The receptor comes from a human donor with Susac syndrome. The chain links TRBV29-1 to TRBJ2-5; 8 bases are shared with TRBD1. The sample was CD4+ T cells from PBMCs. The CDR3 DNA follows: TGCAGCGTAGACAGGGGCTACAACCAAGAGACCCAGTACTTC. It yields the protein CSVDRGYNQETQYF.